Listed below are T cell receptor beta chains from one sample, sequenced in a study of PD-1 blockade in classical Hodgkin lymphoma. Assay: immunoSEQ multiplex PCR; the TCRdb copy retains only in-frame clones and omits some. The sample yields roughly 90,000 clones, roughly 81% seen once. Sequencing was performed on peripheral blood mononuclear cells (PBMCs), taken before the second cycle of nivolumab. The origin of the receptors is a human donor with classical Hodgkin lymphoma. Each CDR3 is given with its conserved first and last residue. D genes are given only for firm matches. The size entry is marked missing in some rows and otherwise reads once, few, many or a size class.

j_call: TRBJ2-3; d_call: TRBD2; cdr3_length: 16; clone_size: .; v_call: TRBV7-3; cdr3_nt: TGTGCCAGCAGCCCAACACTAGCGGGGAGGGCAGATACGCAGTATTTT; cdr3_aa: CASSPTLAGRADTQYF
j_call: TRBJ2-3; d_call: TRBD2; cdr3_length: 15; clone_size: .; v_call: TRBV7-3; cdr3_nt: TGTGCCAGCAGCCCCTCTAGCGGCCAACTTGATACGCAGTATTTT; cdr3_aa: CASSPSSGQLDTQYF
j_call: TRBJ2-1; d_call: TRBD2; cdr3_length: 13; clone_size: .; v_call: TRBV6-4; cdr3_nt: TGTGCCAGCAGTACTCTAGCGGGAGTTGAGCAGTTCTTC; cdr3_aa: CASSTLAGVEQFF
j_call: TRBJ2-1; d_call: TRBD2; cdr3_length: 15; clone_size: .; v_call: TRBV15; cdr3_nt: TGTGCCACCAGCGGTACTAGCGGGAGGGGTAATGAGCAGTTCTTC; cdr3_aa: CATSGTSGRGNEQFF
j_call: TRBJ2-7; d_call: .; cdr3_length: 12; clone_size: .; v_call: TRBV29-1; cdr3_nt: TGCAGCGTTGTCGGGGATCGCTACGAGCAGTACTTC; cdr3_aa: CSVVGDRYEQYF
j_call: TRBJ2-3; d_call: .; cdr3_length: 12; clone_size: .; v_call: TRBV30; cdr3_nt: TGTGCCTGGAGTGGTATAGGAGATACGCAGTATTTT; cdr3_aa: CAWSGIGDTQYF
j_call: TRBJ2-7; d_call: TRBD2; cdr3_length: 15; clone_size: .; v_call: TRBV14; cdr3_nt: TGTGCCAGCAGCCAAGGACTAGCGGGAGGCTACGAGCAGTACTTC; cdr3_aa: CASSQGLAGGYEQYF
j_call: TRBJ2-5; d_call: .; cdr3_length: 15; clone_size: .; v_call: TRBV6-5; cdr3_nt: TGTGCCAGCAGTTACCGAGGCGGTCTCCAAGAGACCCAGTACTTC; cdr3_aa: CASSYRGGLQETQYF
j_call: TRBJ1-5; d_call: .; cdr3_length: 14; clone_size: .; v_call: TRBV6-1; cdr3_nt: TGTGCCAGCAGTGAAGTGGGGTTTGGGCAGCCCCAGCATTTT; cdr3_aa: CASSEVGFGQPQHF
j_call: TRBJ1-5; d_call: .; cdr3_length: 12; clone_size: .; v_call: TRBV28; cdr3_nt: TGTGCCAGCAGGGGGCGGAATCAGCCCCAGCATTTT; cdr3_aa: CASRGRNQPQHF
j_call: TRBJ2-3; d_call: .; cdr3_length: 14; clone_size: .; v_call: TRBV6-1; cdr3_nt: TGTGCCAGCAGTGGGCGATTTCCCCCAGATACGCAGTATTTT; cdr3_aa: CASSGRFPPDTQYF
j_call: TRBJ2-1; d_call: TRBD2; cdr3_length: 16; clone_size: .; v_call: TRBV27; cdr3_nt: TGTGCCAGCAGCCCCTGGGGAGCGGGAGGGCCTAGTGAGCAGTTCTTC; cdr3_aa: CASSPWGAGGPSEQFF
j_call: TRBJ2-3; d_call: TRBD2; cdr3_length: 14; clone_size: .; v_call: TRBV7-6; cdr3_nt: TGTGCCAGCACGAGCGGGAGGGTCACAGATACGCAGTATTTT; cdr3_aa: CASTSGRVTDTQYF
j_call: TRBJ2-7; d_call: .; cdr3_length: 16; clone_size: .; v_call: TRBV7-8; cdr3_nt: TGTGCCAGCAGCCGTACCCGGCAGAGCTACTTCAACGAGCAGTACTTC; cdr3_aa: CASSRTRQSYFNEQYF
j_call: TRBJ2-3; d_call: .; cdr3_length: 13; clone_size: .; v_call: TRBV7-9; cdr3_nt: TGTGCCAGCAGTTCGAAGGGAAGAGATACGCAGTATTTT; cdr3_aa: CASSSKGRDTQYF
j_call: TRBJ1-4; d_call: .; cdr3_length: 13; clone_size: .; v_call: TRBV7-2; cdr3_nt: TGTGCCAGCAGCTTAAGGCAAAATGAAAAACTGTTTTTT; cdr3_aa: CASSLRQNEKLFF
j_call: TRBJ2-3; d_call: TRBD2; cdr3_length: 15; clone_size: few; v_call: TRBV2; cdr3_nt: TGTGCCAGCAGGAGACTAGCACTTAGCACAGATACGCAGTATTTT; cdr3_aa: CASRRLALSTDTQYF
j_call: TRBJ1-4; d_call: TRBD1; cdr3_length: 11; clone_size: once; v_call: TRBV28; cdr3_nt: TGTGCCAGCAGCGACAGGGCCTGGGGGTTTTTT; cdr3_aa: CASSDRAWGFF
j_call: TRBJ2-7; d_call: TRBD1; cdr3_length: 14; clone_size: .; v_call: TRBV6-5; cdr3_nt: TGTGCCAGCAGCAACCGGGACAGCCCCTACGAGCAGTACTTC; cdr3_aa: CASSNRDSPYEQYF
j_call: TRBJ1-5; d_call: .; cdr3_length: 14; clone_size: .; v_call: TRBV19; cdr3_nt: TGTGCCAGTAGTAAAGGGGATAGCAATCAGCCCCAGCATTTT; cdr3_aa: CASSKGDSNQPQHF
j_call: TRBJ1-1; d_call: TRBD1; cdr3_length: 15; clone_size: few; v_call: TRBV19; cdr3_nt: TGTGCCAGTATCCCCCACACAGGGGTGTCCACTGAAGCTTTCTTT; cdr3_aa: CASIPHTGVSTEAFF
j_call: TRBJ2-2; d_call: TRBD2; cdr3_length: 15; clone_size: .; v_call: TRBV6-1; cdr3_nt: TGTGCCAGCAGTCTAGACTTGGGGGGAGGGGTCCGGCTGTTTTTT; cdr3_aa: CASSLDLGGGVRLFF
j_call: TRBJ1-1; d_call: .; cdr3_length: 15; clone_size: once; v_call: TRBV27; cdr3_nt: TGTGCCAGCTTCCGCGGCGGGGGGCCGAACACTGAAGCTTTCTTT; cdr3_aa: CASFRGGGPNTEAFF
j_call: TRBJ1-1; d_call: TRBD1; cdr3_length: 15; clone_size: once; v_call: TRBV5-6; cdr3_nt: TGTGCCAGCAGCTTCGGGCCTACAGGGGGCACTGAAGCTTTCTTT; cdr3_aa: CASSFGPTGGTEAFF
j_call: TRBJ1-1; d_call: .; cdr3_length: 13; clone_size: .; v_call: TRBV4-3; cdr3_nt: TGCGCCAGCAGCCGGGGGTACGGATATGAAGCTTTCTTT; cdr3_aa: CASSRGYGYEAFF
j_call: TRBJ2-1; d_call: .; cdr3_length: 15; clone_size: once; v_call: TRBV9; cdr3_nt: TGTGCCAGCAGCGTGAGTCAGGGGCTAGGCAATGAGCAGTTCTTC; cdr3_aa: CASSVSQGLGNEQFF
j_call: TRBJ1-2; d_call: .; cdr3_length: 15; clone_size: many; v_call: TRBV6-1; cdr3_nt: TGTGCCAGCAGTGAGTGGGCGGGGCTACGCGCCGGCTACACCTTC; cdr3_aa: CASSEWAGLRAGYTF
j_call: TRBJ2-5; d_call: .; cdr3_length: 11; clone_size: .; v_call: TRBV18; cdr3_nt: TGTGCCAGCTCACGAGTGGGGACCCAGTACTTC; cdr3_aa: CASSRVGTQYF
j_call: TRBJ2-7; d_call: TRBD2; cdr3_length: 16; clone_size: .; v_call: TRBV4-2; cdr3_nt: TGTGCCAGCAGCCAAGAAGTTGGGACTAGGGGCTACGAGCAGTACTTC; cdr3_aa: CASSQEVGTRGYEQYF
j_call: TRBJ1-2; d_call: .; cdr3_length: 14; clone_size: .; v_call: TRBV27; cdr3_nt: TGTGCCAGCAGTTTTTCTTCGTGGGGGTATGGCTACACCTTC; cdr3_aa: CASSFSSWGYGYTF
j_call: TRBJ2-7; d_call: .; cdr3_length: 14; clone_size: .; v_call: TRBV7-9; cdr3_nt: TGTGCCAGCAGCCCGAACAGGGCCCCCTACGAGCAGTACTTC; cdr3_aa: CASSPNRAPYEQYF
j_call: TRBJ2-1; d_call: TRBD2; cdr3_length: 18; clone_size: .; v_call: TRBV5-1; cdr3_nt: TGCGCCAGCAGCTTGCTGACTAGCGGGCGCCGTACACGCAATGAGCAGTTCTTC; cdr3_aa: CASSLLTSGRRTRNEQFF
j_call: TRBJ2-7; d_call: .; cdr3_length: 15; clone_size: .; v_call: TRBV19; cdr3_nt: TGTGCCAGTAGTATGGTCGGGCAGGGTTCCTACGAGCAGTACTTC; cdr3_aa: CASSMVGQGSYEQYF
j_call: TRBJ1-4; d_call: .; cdr3_length: 12; clone_size: once; v_call: TRBV2; cdr3_nt: TGTGCCAGCAGCGGGGAGACCCAAAAACTGTTTTTT; cdr3_aa: CASSGETQKLFF
j_call: TRBJ2-7; d_call: .; cdr3_length: 14; clone_size: .; v_call: TRBV27; cdr3_nt: TGTGCCAGCAACAGGGAATCGGGCTCCTACGAGCAGTACTTC; cdr3_aa: CASNRESGSYEQYF
j_call: TRBJ1-4; d_call: .; cdr3_length: 17; clone_size: once; v_call: TRBV28; cdr3_nt: TGTGCCAGCAGTTTAGCTCTGGTAGGGTACACTAATGAAAAACTGTTTTTT; cdr3_aa: CASSLALVGYTNEKLFF
j_call: TRBJ1-1; d_call: .; cdr3_length: 13; clone_size: few; v_call: TRBV12-5; cdr3_nt: TGTGCTAGTGGTCAACAGGGCGGGACTGAAGCTTTCTTT; cdr3_aa: CASGQQGGTEAFF
j_call: TRBJ2-7; d_call: .; cdr3_length: 11; clone_size: .; v_call: TRBV2; cdr3_nt: TGTGCCAGCAGTAGCAACTACGAGCAGTACTTC; cdr3_aa: CASSSNYEQYF
j_call: TRBJ1-2; d_call: .; cdr3_length: 13; clone_size: .; v_call: TRBV9; cdr3_nt: TGTGCCAGCAGCGCCGAAGGGGCTTCACGATACACCTTC; cdr3_aa: CASSAEGASRYTF
j_call: TRBJ1-1; d_call: .; cdr3_length: 14; clone_size: many; v_call: TRBV9; cdr3_nt: TGTGCCAGCAGCGTAGAGGGAAGAGGGACTGAAGCTTTCTTT; cdr3_aa: CASSVEGRGTEAFF
j_call: TRBJ2-7; d_call: .; cdr3_length: 15; clone_size: .; v_call: TRBV9; cdr3_nt: TGTGCCAGCAGCCCCCAGGACAGCCTTTCCTACGAGCAGTACTTC; cdr3_aa: CASSPQDSLSYEQYF
j_call: TRBJ2-7; d_call: TRBD2; cdr3_length: 15; clone_size: .; v_call: TRBV27; cdr3_nt: TGTGCCAGCAGTTTTAGCGGGAGGAGCCCTGGCGAGCAGTACTTC; cdr3_aa: CASSFSGRSPGEQYF
j_call: TRBJ2-1; d_call: .; cdr3_length: 15; clone_size: .; v_call: TRBV7-2; cdr3_nt: TGTGCCAGCAGCTTACGAATCTCGGGCCACAATGAGCAGTTCTTC; cdr3_aa: CASSLRISGHNEQFF
j_call: TRBJ2-4; d_call: .; cdr3_length: 19; clone_size: .; v_call: TRBV10-3; cdr3_nt: TGTGCCATCAGTGATCCCCAAGGGGGGAGGGGTTCGGCCAAAAACATTCAGTACTTC; cdr3_aa: CAISDPQGGRGSAKNIQYF
j_call: TRBJ1-1; d_call: .; cdr3_length: 15; clone_size: .; v_call: TRBV19; cdr3_nt: TGTGCCAGTAGTATCGGGACGGGGGAGAACACTGAAGCTTTCTTT; cdr3_aa: CASSIGTGENTEAFF
j_call: TRBJ2-1; d_call: TRBD1; cdr3_length: 16; clone_size: once; v_call: TRBV10-1; cdr3_nt: TGCGCCAGCAGTCCCGGGACAGGGGGCCGAAGTAATGAGCAGTTCTTC; cdr3_aa: CASSPGTGGRSNEQFF
j_call: TRBJ2-5; d_call: .; cdr3_length: 14; clone_size: .; v_call: TRBV11-1; cdr3_nt: TGTGCCAGCAGCCCAGTATCGACAGAAGAGACCCAGTACTTC; cdr3_aa: CASSPVSTEETQYF
j_call: TRBJ2-5; d_call: .; cdr3_length: 13; clone_size: .; v_call: TRBV23-1; cdr3_nt: TGCGCCAGCAGTTATGAGAGACAAGAGACCCAGTACTTC; cdr3_aa: CASSYERQETQYF
j_call: TRBJ2-2; d_call: TRBD1; cdr3_length: 16; clone_size: .; v_call: TRBV19; cdr3_nt: TGTGCCAGTACTCCCGACAGGGGATCGAACACCGGGGAGCTGTTTTTT; cdr3_aa: CASTPDRGSNTGELFF
j_call: TRBJ2-2; d_call: TRBD2; cdr3_length: 16; clone_size: .; v_call: TRBV11-2; cdr3_nt: TGTGCCAGCAGCCCCCGAGGCGGGAGAGTCACCGGGGAGCTGTTTTTT; cdr3_aa: CASSPRGGRVTGELFF
j_call: TRBJ2-7; d_call: TRBD1; cdr3_length: 15; clone_size: .; v_call: TRBV27; cdr3_nt: TGTGCCAGCAGGGATCGACAGGGTAGCTCCTACGAGCAGTACTTC; cdr3_aa: CASRDRQGSSYEQYF
j_call: TRBJ2-1; d_call: TRBD2; cdr3_length: 16; clone_size: .; v_call: TRBV19; cdr3_nt: TGTGCCAGTAGTATAGTGGGGCGGGAGTTCTACAATGAGCAGTTCTTC; cdr3_aa: CASSIVGREFYNEQFF
j_call: TRBJ2-5; d_call: .; cdr3_length: 13; clone_size: .; v_call: TRBV30; cdr3_nt: TGTGCCTGGGGGGGAGGGGGAGCAGAGACCCAGTACTTC; cdr3_aa: CAWGGGGAETQYF